Shown below are 22 T cell receptor beta chains from a single sample sequenced in a study of T cell responses to AZD1222 COVID-19 vaccine. TCRdb keeps only in-frame clones here, not all; method: immunoSEQ multiplex PCR. In the table there are over 100,000 clones, roughly 87% of which are singletons. This specimen was peripheral blood, taken on day 0 of AZD1222 vaccination. The receptors derive from an adult in good health.

This clone was counted a few times. This sequence joins TRBV30 and TRBJ1-1, with 7 bases identical to TRBD1. Germline CDR1 is GTSNPN and CDR2 is SVGIG (reference sequence). The CDR3 contains 11 residues. J was trimmed by 5 bases and V by 4 bases; bases with no gene match: 1. Written as DNA, the CDR3 is TGTGCCTGGATCAGGGGGACTGAAGCTTTCTTT. Translation gives CAWIRGTEAFF.

V is TRBV16 and J is TRBJ1-2, with D perhaps matching TRBD1 (5 bases). The CDR3 sequence is 16 residues long. Trimming took off 5 bases at V and 6 bases at J, with 22 bases between the two ends. Germline assignment: CDR1 KGHSY and CDR2 FQNENV. CDR3 sequence reads: CASSKTTEGTLNGYTF. The CDR3 DNA reads TGTGCCAGCAGCAAAACAACAGAAGGGACCTTGAATGGCTACACCTTC. The variable domain in full, with the rest retrieved from reference TRBV16 and TRBJ1-2, is GEEVAQTPKHLVRGEGQKAKLYCAPIKGHSYVFWYQQVLKNEFKFLISFQNENVFDETGMPKERFSAKCLPNSPCSLEIQATKLEDSAVYFCASSKTTEGTLNGYTFGSGTRLTVV.

V gene TRBV11-2 combines with J gene TRBJ2-7; D is perhaps TRBD1 or TRBD2 (5 bases each). Germline V CDR1 and CDR2: SGHAT, FQNNGV. V was shortened by 1 base and J by 6 bases, with 13 bases between the two germline ends. The CDR3 extends over 14 amino acids. In DNA form, the CDR3 reads TGTGCCAGCAGCTTAGTAAGATGGGGGAGCGAGCAGTACTTC. Its protein product is CASSLVRWGSEQYF.

V and J are TRBV5-6 and TRBJ1-6; tentative D call: TRBD1 (5 bases). The germline gives CDR1 SGHDT, CDR2 YYEEEE. CDR3 length equals 16 residues. V lost 3 bases and J lost 2, with 12 bases in between. In nucleotides, the CDR3 is TGTGCCAGCAGCTCCTTGGGGGGGACCTATAATTCACCCCTCCACTTT. Protein: CASSSLGGTYNSPLHF.

The gene calls are TRBV20-1 and TRBJ2-3, with unresolved D. Trimming left V 7 bases short and J 1 base short, with 6 bases between. The CDR3 spans 11 residues. In germline, CDR1 is DFQATT, CDR2 SNEGSKA (reference sequence). CDR3 loop: CSVARTDTQYF. The CDR3 coding sequence is TGCAGTGTAGCCCGCACAGATACGCAGTATTTT.

This chain connects TRBV4-1 to TRBJ2-2, with TRBD2 identical over 8 bases. The J segment lost 4 bases and the V segment lost 1 base, leaving 5 bases of the junction unmatched. CDR1 and CDR2 (germline): MGHRA, YSYEKL. The CDR3 is 16 amino acids. The CDR3 loop reads CASSQVAGTITGELFF. CDR3 bases: TGCGCCAGCAGCCAAGTAGCGGGGACTATCACCGGGGAGCTGTTTTTT.

J is TRBJ1-1 and V is TRBV7-3, with 9 bases matching TRBD1. After removal of 6 bases from V and 1 base from J, the junction contained 3 bases not matched to a gene. From germline, CDR1 is SGHTA and CDR2 FQGTGA. The CDR3 has 14 amino acids. The CDR3 DNA reads as TGTGCCAGCAGTTCGGGACAGGGGAACACTGAAGCTTTCTTT. It translates to CASSSGQGNTEAFF.

The rearrangement uses TRBV7-9 and TRBJ2-4; D unresolved. V lost 4 bases and J 0 bases, leaving 10 bases between the germline ends. In germline, CDR1 is SEHNR, CDR2 FQNEAQ (reference sequence). The CDR3 has 15 amino acids. The CDR3 loop is CASSSGPLAKNIQYF. DNA of the CDR3: TGTGCCAGCAGCTCCGGGCCTCTAGCCAAAAACATTCAGTACTTC.

The chain is built from TRBV6-6 and TRBJ1-5; 9 nucleotides line up with TRBD1. CDR1 is MNHNY and CDR2 is SVGAGI in the germline V gene (reference sequence). The CDR3 is 20 residues long. J lost 2 bases, V lost 5 bases, and 19 bases had no gene match. The DNA of the CDR3 is TGTGCCAGCAGTCCTACAGGGGGCGCGGGGTTAATTATTGGCAATCAGCCCCAGCATTTT. Its protein is CASSPTGGAGLIIGNQPQHF.

The chain couples TRBV19 to TRBJ1-4; D ambiguous. CDR1 LNHDA and CDR2 SQIVND come from the germline V gene (reference sequence). V was pared by 1 base and J by 3 bases, with 9 bases between. The CDR3 contains 15 residues. The CDR3 is CASSIGGAPNEKLFF. In DNA form, the CDR3 reads TGTGCCAGTAGTATAGGAGGAGCGCCTAATGAAAAACTGTTTTTT. The full variable domain, in which reference TRBV19 and TRBJ1-4 provide the parts outside the CDR3, is DGGITQSPKYLFRKEGQNVTLSCEQNLNHDAMYWYRQDPGQGLRLIYYSQIVNDFQKGDIAEGYSVSREKKESFPLTVTSAQKNPTAFYLCASSIGGAPNEKLFFGSGTQLSVL.

The V gene is TRBV19, the J gene TRBJ1-1, with a possible D match to TRBD1 (5 bases). This CDR3 has 13 residues. Germline loops: CDR1 LNHDA, CDR2 SQIVND (reference sequence). Trimming cost V 7 bases and J 4 bases, with 13 bases left between them. The CDR3 DNA sequence: TGTGCCAGTATCCAGGGCGGGGGCACTGAAGCTTTCTTT. It codes for CASIQGGGTEAFF.

J is TRBJ1-5 and V is TRBV5-8; maybe TRBD1 (6 bases). The CDR3 spans 12 residues. Trimming removed 5 bases from V and 10 bases from J, with 13 bases in between. CDR1 and CDR2 (germline): SGHTS, YDEGEE. CDR3 nucleotides: TGTGCCAGCAGTCGGGGGGGGCAACCCCAGCATTTT. Protein: CASSRGGQPQHF.

The rearrangement joins TRBV2 to TRBJ2-7, with D possibly being TRBD1 (6 bases). The CDR3 extends over 17 amino acids. Trimming stripped 7 bases from V and 0 bases from J, with 22 bases between. Germline CDR1 reads SNHLY; CDR2 reads FYNNEI. CDR3 sequence (DNA): TGTGCCAGCAAACTCGACCGGGTTAGACAGGACTCCTACGAGCAGTACTTC. Protein product: CASKLDRVRQDSYEQYF.

The rearrangement uses TRBV5-4 and TRBJ1-1; the D is unclear. Trimming cost V 0 bases and J 2 bases, with 8 bases left between them. The CDR3 length is 14 residues. Germline CDR1 reads SGHNT; CDR2 reads YYREEE (reference sequence). CDR3 nucleotides: TGTGCCAGCAGCTTGGACCAGATAAACACTGAAGCTTTCTTT. Translated, it gives CASSLDQINTEAFF.

The chain uses TRBV11-3 and TRBJ1-3; tentatively, D is TRBD1 (6 bases). Germline-derived CDR1 and CDR2 are SGHNT and YENEEA. V was pared by 2 bases and J by 4 bases, with 18 bases between. There are 17 residues in the CDR3. CDR3 DNA sequence: TGTGCCAGCAGCTTAATCTACTCGGGGACACTAGGAAACACCATATATTTT. Amino acids: CASSLIYSGTLGNTIYF.

The chain carries TRBV28 and TRBJ1-5, with TRBD1 matching 7 bases. Germline CDR1 and CDR2: MDHEN and SYDVKM. V lost 2 bases to trimming and J lost 1 base; unmatched junction nucleotides: 2. This CDR3 contains 15 residues. CDR3 sequence: CASSLTGESNQPQHF. The DNA of the CDR3 is TGTGCCAGCAGTTTAACAGGGGAAAGCAATCAGCCCCAGCATTTT. The full variable domain, rest sourced from reference TRBV28 and TRBJ1-5, is DVKVTQSSRYLVKRTGEKVFLECVQDMDHENMFWYRQDPGLGLRLIYFSYDVKMKEKGDIPEGYSVSREKKERFSLILESASTNQTSMYLCASSLTGESNQPQHFGDGTRLSIL.

The chain has TRBV2 and TRBJ2-5; possibly TRBD1 for D (5 bases). Trimming left V 6 bases short and J 1 base short, with 18 bases between. CDR3 length equals 16 residues. The V gene's germline CDR1 is SNHLY and CDR2 FYNNEI. CDR3 loop: CASSANDRKIQETQYF. The CDR3, as DNA: TGTGCCAGCAGCGCTAACGACAGAAAGATCCAAGAGACCCAGTACTTC.

This clone has more than one count but fewer than ten. CDR3 region: CAWSTVYSRNYGYTF. CDR3 sequence (DNA): TGTGCCTGGAGTACAGTGTACAGCCGGAACTATGGCTACACCTTC. The chain links TRBV30 to TRBJ1-2; D call uncertain. V was shortened by 2 bases and J by 2 bases, with 15 bases between the two germline ends. This CDR3 is 15 amino acids long. Germline assignment: CDR1 GTSNPN and CDR2 SVGIG (reference sequence).

The CDR3, as DNA: TGCAGCGTTGACCCCAAGACAGCCCTCACAGATACGCAGTATTTT. Its translation is CSVDPKTALTDTQYF. The chain couples TRBV29-1 to TRBJ2-3; D perhaps matches TRBD1 (5 bases). The V end lost 3 bases, the J end lost 2 bases, and 15 bases lay between the germline ends. Germline CDR1 and CDR2: SQVTM and ANQGSEA. This CDR3 has 15 residues.

This clone counts as medium-sized. V is TRBV27 and J is TRBJ2-1, with 9 bases matching TRBD2. The CDR3 is made up of 14 amino acids. J gave up 6 bases and V 2 bases, and 2 bases lay outside the gene matches. Germline assignment: CDR1 MNHEY and CDR2 SMNVEV (reference sequence). In nucleotides, the CDR3 is TGTGCCAGCAGTTTACTAGCGGGAAGCAATGAGCAGTTCTTC. As protein: CASSLLAGSNEQFF.

The rearrangement uses TRBV4-1 and TRBJ2-5; D perhaps matches TRBD2 (5 bases). CDR1 and CDR2 from the germline V gene are MGHRA and YSYEKL. The CDR3 covers 16 residues. The V end was cut by 1 base, the J end by 2 bases, with 14 bases between. This CDR3 is CASSQGRGPGQETQYF. The CDR3 DNA reads as TGCGCCAGCAGCCAAGGCCGAGGGCCCGGGCAAGAGACCCAGTACTTC.

The gene calls are TRBV2 and TRBJ1-3; D unresolved. CDR3 length equals 14 residues. V was pared by 5 bases and J by 4 bases, with 12 bases between. Per germline, CDR1 SNHLY and CDR2 FYNNEI. CDR3 nucleotide sequence: TGTGCCAGCAGTACGGATTACCGCGGAAACACCATATATTTT. Its translation is CASSTDYRGNTIYF.